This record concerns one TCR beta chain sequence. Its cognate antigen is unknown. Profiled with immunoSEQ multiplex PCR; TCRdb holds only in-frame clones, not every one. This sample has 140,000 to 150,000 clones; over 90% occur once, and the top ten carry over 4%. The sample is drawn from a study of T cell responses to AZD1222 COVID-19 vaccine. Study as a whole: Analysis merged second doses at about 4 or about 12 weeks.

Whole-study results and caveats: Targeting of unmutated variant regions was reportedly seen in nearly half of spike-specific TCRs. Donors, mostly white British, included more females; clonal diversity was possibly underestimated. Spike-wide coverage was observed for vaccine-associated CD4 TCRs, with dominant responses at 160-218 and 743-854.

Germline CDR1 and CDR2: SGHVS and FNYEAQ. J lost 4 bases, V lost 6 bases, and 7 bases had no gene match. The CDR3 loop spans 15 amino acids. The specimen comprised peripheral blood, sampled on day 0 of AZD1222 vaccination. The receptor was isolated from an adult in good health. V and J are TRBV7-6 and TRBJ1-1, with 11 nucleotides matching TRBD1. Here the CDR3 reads CASSRGQGASTEAFF. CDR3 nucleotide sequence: TGTGCCAGCAGTCGAGGACAGGGGGCTTCCACTGAAGCTTTCTTT.